These T cell receptor beta chains were read from a single sample in a study of shared clonotypes between healthy human individuals. Sequencing used immunoSEQ multiplex PCR; TCRdb keeps in-frame clones, though not all of them. The sample lists roughly 640,000 clones; 74% were seen once. Sequenced sample: memory CD4+ T cells sorted from blood. All receptors derive from a woman younger than 45 in good health. Each CDR3 is given with its conserved first and last residue. Each record gives: CDR3 protein, CDR3 DNA, D gene, CDR3 length, clone size, J gene, V gene. A D gene is named only where the DNA matches it firmly. Not all rows give a size; the values are once, few, many and, for expanded clones, a class.

CASSRGQKKAQYF	TGTGCCAGCAGCCGCGGACAGAAGAAGGCCCAGTACTTC	NA	13	NA	TRBJ2-5	TRBV9
CASSPGGTQETQYF	TGCGCCAGCAGCCCGGGGGGGACCCAAGAGACCCAGTACTTC	TRBD2	14	few	TRBJ2-5	TRBV5-1
CASSRGQGYEQYF	TGTGCCAGCAGCCGGGGACAGGGCTACGAGCAGTACTTC	TRBD1	13	many	TRBJ2-7	TRBV7-7
CASSFFEGTEAFF	TGTGCCAGCAGCTTTTTCGAGGGCACTGAAGCTTTCTTT	NA	13	NA	TRBJ1-1	TRBV5-6
CASSIHGGSYNEQFF	TGTGCCAGTAGTATACACGGGGGCTCCTACAATGAGCAGTTCTTC	NA	15	NA	TRBJ2-1	TRBV19
CASSVSSGMSYNEQFF	TGTGCCAGCAGCGTAAGTAGCGGGATGTCCTACAATGAGCAGTTCTTC	TRBD2	16	NA	TRBJ2-1	TRBV9
CASSSLGELDNEQFF	TGTGCCAGCAGCTCCCTCGGGGAACTTGACAATGAGCAGTTCTTC	NA	15	NA	TRBJ2-1	TRBV7-3
CASSIDGQAVGLASNEQFF	TGTGCCAGTAGTATAGATGGACAGGCAGTAGGCCTAGCGTCAAATGAGCAGTTCTTC	NA	19	NA	TRBJ2-1	TRBV19
CASSSILRVTYEQYF	TGTGCCAGCAGTTCTATTTTGCGGGTAACCTACGAGCAGTACTTC	NA	15	NA	TRBJ2-7	TRBV6-5
CASSRETLAPNEQYF	TGTGCCAGCAGCCGGGAGACTCTAGCGCCCAACGAGCAGTACTTC	NA	15	NA	TRBJ2-7	TRBV13
CASSPLPGSSGANVLTF	TGTGCCAGCAGTCCCCTACCAGGTAGCTCTGGGGCCAACGTCCTGACTTTC	NA	17	NA	TRBJ2-6	TRBV25-1
CASSAGAGETQYF	TGCGCCAGCAGCGCGGGAGCTGGAGAGACCCAGTACTTC	TRBD2	13	NA	TRBJ2-5	TRBV5-1
CASSPTRGPQHF	TGTGCCAGCAGCCCCACGAGGGGGCCCCAGCATTTT	NA	12	NA	TRBJ1-5	TRBV7-8
CASSLDLSGQHF	TGTGCCAGCAGTTTGGACCTATCCGGCCAGCATTTT	NA	12	few	TRBJ1-5	TRBV2
CASSLARANQNEQFF	TGTGCCAGCAGCTTGGCCAGGGCGAATCAAAATGAGCAGTTCTTC	NA	15	NA	TRBJ2-1	TRBV11-2
CASAGQPNTEAFF	TGTGCCAGCGCGGGACAGCCGAACACTGAAGCTTTCTTT	TRBD1	13	NA	TRBJ1-1	TRBV6-4
CASSFRPGGLYEQYF	TGTGCCAGCAGTTTTCGCCCAGGGGGCTTATACGAGCAGTACTTC	TRBD1	15	NA	TRBJ2-7	TRBV27
CASSLGLNTGELFF	TGTGCCAGCAGTTTGGGACTCAACACCGGGGAGCTGTTTTTT	NA	14	few	TRBJ2-2	TRBV27